A single sample gave rise to the 16 T cell receptor beta chains below, sequenced in a study of monozygotic twins with inflammatory bowel disease. TCRdb reprocessed the 5' RACE reads, keeping one entry per CDR3 protein, no DNA. The listing records approximately 300,000 distinct CDR3 sequences. The sequencing input was blood. The receptors here all came from a human donor with ulcerative colitis or Crohn's disease, or a healthy co-twin of an affected twin (not recorded which).

The chain joins TRBV4-3 to TRBJ2-3; absent DNA, TCRdb's TRBD1 call cannot be checked. The CDR3 loop spans 16 amino acids. Germline values: CDR1 LGHNA, CDR2 YSLEER. The CDR3 region is CASSQDRGGGTDTQYF.

The chain joins TRBV24-1 to TRBJ2-2; TCRdb selects TRBD1, and the lack of DNA leaves this call unchecked. The germline CDR1 and CDR2 sequences are KGHDR and SFDVKD. The length of the CDR3 is 15 residues. CDR3 sequence reads: CATRGQGALTGELFF.

J is TRBJ2-3 and V is TRBV3-1; TCRdb names TRBD2, which stays unverified in the absence of DNA. Germline lookup yields CDR1 LGHDT and CDR2 YNNKEL (reference sequence). This CDR3 contains 15 residues. The CDR3 loop is CASSSSGGRPDTQYF.

The rearrangement links TRBV7-8 to TRBJ1-5. The CDR3 has 14 residues. CDR1 and CDR2 from the germline V gene are SGHVS and FQNEAQ. The CDR3 loop is CASSFWGGHQPQHF.

J is TRBJ2-1 and V is TRBV7-8; checking the TCRdb D call of TRBD2 is not possible without DNA. The CDR3 consists of 17 residues. Germline V gene sequence: CDR1 SGHVS, CDR2 FQNEAQ. CDR3 loop: CASSLVSLAGGPYEQFF.

This rearrangement joins TRBV20-1 to TRBJ2-6; checking the TCRdb D call of TRBD1 is not possible without DNA. This CDR3 region has 16 residues. The germline V gene encodes CDR1 DFQATT and CDR2 SNEGSKA (reference sequence). The CDR3 region is CSVPGQAFSGANVLTF.

The chain has TRBV7-3 and TRBJ2-7. Looked up from germline, CDR1 is SGHTA and CDR2 is FQGTGA. CDR3 length: 14 amino acids. CDR3 in amino acids: CASSLKGGSYEQYF.

The chain is built from TRBV3-1 and TRBJ2-1. This CDR3 has 13 residues. Germline assignment: CDR1 LGHDT and CDR2 YNNKEL (reference sequence). The CDR3 sequence: CASSQGGETEQFF.

V is TRBV2 and J is TRBJ1-1. The CDR3 is 12 amino acids. Germline CDR1 is SNHLY and CDR2 is FYNNEI. The CDR3 spells CASSQRRSEAFF.

V gene TRBV29-1 combines with J gene TRBJ2-6; absent DNA, TCRdb's TRBD1 call cannot be checked. CDR1 SQVTM and CDR2 ANQGSEA come from the germline V gene. CDR3 length: 17 amino acids. This chain's CDR3 is CSVTPGTAVSGANVLTF.

The rearrangement links TRBV7-2 to TRBJ2-5. There are 13 residues in the CDR3. From germline, CDR1 is SGHTA and CDR2 FQGNSA. The CDR3 region is CASSLAWQETQYF.

This rearrangement joins TRBV27 to TRBJ1-2; TCRdb lists TRBD1, though no DNA is available to test this call. The germline V gene has CDR1 MNHEY and CDR2 SMNVEV (reference sequence). CDR3 length: 14 amino acids. The CDR3 loop reads CASSQTGQRYGYTF.

V and J are TRBV7-2 and TRBJ2-1; there is no DNA to check the TCRdb D call of TRBD2. Germline CDR1 is SGHTA and CDR2 is FQGNSA. CDR3 length: 15 residues. CDR3 region: CASSLNSGTYNEQFF.

The chain is built from TRBV6-5 and TRBJ1-1; the D call from TCRdb, TRBD1, cannot be confirmed without DNA. There are 16 residues in the CDR3. Germline V gene sequence: CDR1 MNHEY, CDR2 SVGAGI. The CDR3: CASSTGQGIMFAEAFF.

This chain uses TRBV20-1 with TRBJ2-7; without DNA, the TCRdb call of TRBD2 cannot be checked. The CDR3 is 13 residues long. The germline CDR1 and CDR2 sequences are DFQATT and SNEGSKA (reference sequence). The CDR3 region is CSQTSGASREQYF.

The chain couples TRBV10-3 to TRBJ2-7. There are 14 residues in the CDR3. The germline CDR1 and CDR2 sequences are ENHRY and SYGVKD. This CDR3 is CAISDVGVAYEQYF.